Listed here are 21 T cell receptor beta chains from one sample, sequenced in a study of T cells in localized non-small cell lung cancer. Assay used: immunoSEQ multiplex PCR; TCRdb lists only in-frame clones, some missing. The table has fewer than 90,000 clones, just under 85% seen once. The sample consisted of peripheral blood, taken before any cancer treatment. The source is a man aged 40 to 75 with stage I lung adenocarcinoma.

This clone was recorded a few times. The chain uses TRBV6-6 and TRBJ1-1; D ambiguous. Per the germline V gene, CDR1 is MNHNY and CDR2 is SVGAGI (reference sequence). The CDR3 consists of 14 residues. Trimming cost V 0 bases and J 0 bases, with 5 bases left between them. In DNA, the CDR3 is TGTGCCAGCAGTTACTCCGTTCTGAACACTGAAGCTTTCTTT. Protein product: CASSYSVLNTEAFF.

The chain links TRBV12-5 to TRBJ2-3, with D perhaps assigned TRBD1 or TRBD2 (5 bases each). The CDR3 is 16 residues long. Germline CDR1 and CDR2: LGHNT and FRNRAP. V was pared by 5 bases and J by 1 base, with 16 bases between. The CDR3 reads CASGPRDREGTDTQYF. CDR3 coding DNA: TGTGCTAGTGGTCCTCGGGACCGCGAGGGCACAGATACGCAGTATTTT.

The rearrangement links TRBV2 to TRBJ2-1; TRBD1 agrees at 8 bases. With 6 bases clipped from V and 12 bases from J, the junction kept 16 bases outside the gene matches. The CDR3 has 15 residues. The germline CDR1 and CDR2 sequences are SNHLY and FYNNEI. The CDR3 nucleotides are TGTGCCAGCAGCGAACTCCAGACAGGGGCCGCGGGGCAGTTCTTC. This translates into CASSELQTGAAGQFF. Together with reference TRBV2 and TRBJ2-1, the CDR3 gives the full variable domain: EPEVTQTPSHQVTQMGQEVILRCVPISNHLYFYWYRQILGQKVEFLVSFYNNEISEKSEIFDDQFSVERPDGSNFTLKIRSTKLEDSAMYFCASSELQTGAAGQFFGPGTRLTVL.

This chain joins TRBV5-1 and TRBJ2-1; 8 positions agree with TRBD2. The CDR3 runs 15 residues. The germline V gene has CDR1 SGHRS and CDR2 YFSETQ. Trimming at V came to 4 bases and at J to 5 bases, leaving 8 bases not matched to a gene. CDR3 loop: CASSPLAGSDNEQFF. DNA of the CDR3: TGCGCCAGCAGCCCGTTAGCGGGGTCAGACAATGAGCAGTTCTTC.

This clone has a handful of counts. The V gene is TRBV4-3, the J gene TRBJ2-1; 8 bases line up with TRBD2. V dropped 0 bases and J dropped 7; count of bases not matched to a gene: 5. The CDR3 has 15 amino acids. Germline assignment: CDR1 LGHNA and CDR2 YSLEER. CDR3 protein: CASSQETSDLNEQFF. CDR3 sequence (DNA): TGCGCCAGCAGCCAAGAGACTAGCGATTTAAATGAGCAGTTCTTC.

The chain links TRBV5-1 to TRBJ1-1; TRBD1 is a possible D gene (5 bases). V lost 5 bases to trimming and J lost 3 bases, with 17 bases between them. CDR3 length equals 15 residues. Germline values: CDR1 SGHRS, CDR2 YFSETQ. The CDR3 DNA follows: TGCGCCAGCAGTTCTTTGGCAGGGAGGGACACTGAAGCTTTCTTT. This sequence encodes CASSSLAGRDTEAFF.

The chain has TRBV6-6 and TRBJ1-2; no reliable D call. CDR3 size: 12 residues. Germline V CDR1 and CDR2: MNHNY, SVGAGI (reference sequence). The germline V and J ends were trimmed by 8 bases and 8 bases, with 15 bases remaining between them. This CDR3 is CASLGRDTGYTF. The CDR3 DNA follows: TGTGCCAGCCTGGGGAGGGATACCGGCTACACCTTC.

In this sample, this clone turned up a few times. The rearrangement links TRBV5-1 to TRBJ2-2; D unclear. This CDR3 has 16 residues. In germline, CDR1 is SGHRS, CDR2 YFSETQ. Trimming cost V 1 base and J 0 bases, with 10 bases left between them. CDR3 bases: TGCGCCAGCAGCTTGACAGCAATGACGAACACCGGGGAGCTGTTTTTT. It specifies CASSLTAMTNTGELFF.

V and J are TRBV27 and TRBJ2-6; 7 positions agree with TRBD1. This CDR3 comprises 16 residues. Germline CDR1 and CDR2: MNHEY and SMNVEV (reference sequence). V lost 6 bases and J lost 2; bases outside the gene matches: 7. The chain's CDR3 is CASRSSTGAGANVLTF. The CDR3 nucleotides read TGTGCCAGCAGATCCTCAACAGGGGCTGGGGCCAACGTCCTGACTTTC.

J is TRBJ2-6 and V is TRBV28; possibly TRBD1 or TRBD2 for D (5 bases each). The V gene lost 9 bases and the J gene lost 0 bases, with 18 bases spanning the gap. The CDR3 is made up of 17 amino acids. Germline V gene sequence: CDR1 MDHEN, CDR2 SYDVKM. CDR3 sequence reads: CASQGERFLSGANVLTF. CDR3 DNA: TGTGCCAGTCAGGGAGAACGCTTTCTCTCTGGGGCCAACGTCCTGACTTTC.

The chain carries TRBV7-6 and TRBJ2-7, with no clear D. V was pared by 0 bases and J by 2 bases, with 11 bases between. The length of the CDR3 is 15 residues. Germline assignment: CDR1 SGHVS and CDR2 FNYEAQ. The CDR3 reads CASSLAPGVTYEQYF. The CDR3, as DNA: TGTGCCAGCAGCTTAGCCCCTGGAGTAACCTACGAGCAGTACTTC.

Comment on this clone: Other DNA sequences from this sample encode an identical CDR3 as well. This chain uses TRBV14 with TRBJ1-1; 8 bases are shared with TRBD1. CDR1 is SGHDN and CDR2 is FVKESK in the germline V gene. CDR3 size: 15 residues. Germline trimming cut 2 bases from V and 3 bases from J; bases unmatched to any gene: 5. DNA of the CDR3: TGTGCCAGCAGCCAAAGGACAGGGTGGGACACTGAAGCTTTCTTT. Amino acid sequence: CASSQRTGWDTEAFF.

V gene TRBV9 combines with J gene TRBJ2-7; TRBD2 matches at 9 bases. This CDR3 is 14 amino acids long. V lost 1 base, J lost 5 bases, and 4 bases stayed unmatched. Germline CDR1 is SGDLS and CDR2 is YYNGEE. CDR3 coding DNA: TGTGCCAGCAGCGTATCGCTAGCGGGAAACGAGCAGTACTTC. Protein: CASSVSLAGNEQYF. The whole variable domain, remainder taken from reference TRBV9 and TRBJ2-7, is DSGVTQTPKHLITATGQRVTLRCSPRSGDLSVYWYQQSLDQGLQFLIQYYNGEERAKGNILERFSAQQFPDLHSELNLSSLELGDSALYFCASSVSLAGNEQYFGPGTRLTVT.

This clone was seen only a few times. J is TRBJ2-2 and V is TRBV7-8; D uncertain. V lost 5 bases and J 6 bases, leaving 16 bases between the germline ends. Per germline, CDR1 SGHVS and CDR2 FQNEAQ. The CDR3 is 15 amino acids. CDR3 DNA sequence: TGTGCCAGCAGCGCCTCGGGCGTAATCGCCGGGGAGCTGTTTTTT. This sequence encodes CASSASGVIAGELFF.

V usage is TRBV5-4 and J usage is TRBJ2-6; possibly TRBD1 or TRBD2 for D (5 bases each). CDR3 length: 18 residues. Germline V gene data show CDR1 as SGHNT and CDR2 as YYREEE (reference sequence). Trimming stripped 3 bases from V and 0 bases from J, with 16 bases between. This chain's CDR3 is CASSSGPARGSGANVLTF. The DNA of the CDR3 is TGTGCCAGCAGCTCAGGACCCGCGAGGGGCTCTGGGGCCAACGTCCTGACTTTC.

CDR3: CASSRGTQAETQYF. The CDR3 DNA sequence: TGTGCCAGCAGCCGTGGGACCCAGGCAGAGACCCAGTACTTC. The chain couples TRBV7-3 to TRBJ2-5; D might be TRBD1 or TRBD2, each matching 5 bases. The germline V gene has CDR1 SGHTA and CDR2 FQGTGA. The CDR3 extends over 14 amino acids. Trimming stripped 5 bases from V and 4 bases from J, with 14 bases between.

The chain combines TRBV7-8 with TRBJ2-7, with 9 nucleotides matching TRBD1. The V segment lost 6 bases and the J segment 0 bases; nucleotides outside the gene matches: 3. Germline CDR1 SGHVS, CDR2 FQNEAQ. There are 14 residues in the CDR3. The CDR3 nucleotides read TGTGCCAGCAGGGACAGGGGTGCCTCCTACGAGCAGTACTTC. Translated: CASRDRGASYEQYF.

The J gene is TRBJ1-4, the V gene TRBV10-2; D is undetermined. The CDR3 runs 12 residues. Trimming took 4 bases from V and 8 from J, leaving 8 bases between them. Germline V lookup: CDR1 WSHSY, CDR2 SAAADI. CDR3 sequence reads: CASSATGEKLFF. The DNA for the CDR3 is TGCGCCAGCAGTGCGACGGGCGAAAAACTGTTTTTT.

The chain uses TRBV18 and TRBJ1-2; 7 positions agree with TRBD1. Germline V gene sequence: CDR1 KGHSH, CDR2 LQKENI. The CDR3 covers 16 residues. The trim removed 6 bases at V and 5 bases at J, leaving 15 bases unmatched. CDR3 in amino acids: CASSPGTGAGAYGYTF. CDR3 nucleotide sequence: TGTGCCAGCTCCCCAGGAACAGGGGCGGGGGCGTATGGCTACACCTTC.

The rearrangement joins TRBV5-1 to TRBJ2-2, with 8 bases lining up with TRBD1. This CDR3 is 15 amino acids long. Germline CDR1 is SGHRS and CDR2 is YFSETQ. The ends lost 2 bases at V and 5 bases at J; junction bases unmatched: 5. The CDR3, as DNA: TGCGCCAGCAGCTTCAGGGGGCATGATACCGGGGAGCTGTTTTTT. Its translation is CASSFRGHDTGELFF.

Only one count was recorded for this clone. The chain employs TRBV5-1 and TRBJ2-5; D not resolved. V lost 2 bases, J lost 3 bases, and 11 bases lay in between. CDR3 size: 14 residues. Germline values: CDR1 SGHRS, CDR2 YFSETQ. The chain's CDR3 is CASSFGRREETQYF. DNA of the CDR3: TGCGCCAGCAGCTTTGGGCGTAGGGAAGAGACCCAGTACTTC. Variable domain in full (rest from reference TRBV5-1 and TRBJ2-5): KAGVTQTPRYLIKTRGQQVTLSCSPISGHRSVSWYQQTPGQGLQFLFEYFSETQRNKGNFPGRFSGRQFSNSRSEMNVSTLELGDSALYLCASSFGRREETQYFGPGTRLLVL.